This T cell receptor (beta chain) originates from a study of blood T cells in healthy people across ages. In its sample, this clonotype was seen a few times. Its cognate antigen is unknown. With a J-beta primer mix and a sample-barcoded 5' primer, a second PCR ran about 6 to 11 cycles. One entry per CDR3 protein, called by TCRdb with MiXCR from the 5' RACE reads. Of 1.5 million to 2 million distinct CDR3 sequences listed, roughly 27% are singletons. Study-level findings and limits: Diversity of TCR beta per million T cells declined in a roughly linear way with age. Fewer expanded clones and more diversity marked long-lived versus aged donors. Expanded clonotype changes were possibly confounded by unknown donor CMV status.

Trimming removed 5 bases from V and 9 bases from J; junction bases left unmatched: 4. CDR1 SGHTA and CDR2 FQGNSA come from the germline V gene. The CDR3 length is 12 residues. PBMCs, at least 6 million per sample, were isolated. The sample was blood. This clonotype originated in a young woman in good health. The V and J genes are TRBV7-2 and TRBJ2-3, with 8 bases matching TRBD2. The chain's CDR3 is CASSISGTTQYF. CDR3 nucleotides: TGTGCCAGCAGCATTAGCGGGACGACGCAGTATTTT.